This paragraph reports one TCR beta chain. Its specificity is unknown. The sample is drawn from a study of T cell responses to AZD1222 COVID-19 vaccine. Trimming shortened V by 4 bases and J by 2 bases, and 6 bases separated the two germline ends. The length of the CDR3 is 12 residues. The germline V gene encodes CDR1 SGHDN and CDR2 FVKESK. General study results and limits: Donors in the cohort were predominantly white British and more often female, and clonal diversity was possibly underestimated.

Assay used: immunoSEQ multiplex PCR; TCRdb lists only in-frame clones, some missing. The sample has about 140,000 clones, 80% to 95% seen once; the top ten hold around 3.5%. The clonotype was recovered from an adult who received the AZD1222 COVID-19 vaccine. V gene TRBV14 combines with J gene TRBJ2-7; D is unclear. The sequences come from peripheral blood, collected 28 days after the second AZD1222 dose. CDR3 residues: CASSRLPYEQYF. The CDR3 nucleotides read TGTGCCAGCAGCCGTCTTCCCTACGAGCAGTACTTC. Full variable domain (missing parts from reference TRBV14 and TRBJ2-7): EAGVTQFPSHSVIEKGQTVTLRCDPISGHDNLYWYRRVMGKEIKFLLHFVKESKQDESGMPNNRFLAERTGGTYSTLKVQPAELEDSGVYFCASSRLPYEQYFGPGTRLTVT.